These T cell receptor beta chains were read from a single sample in a study of T cell responses to AZD1222 COVID-19 vaccine. The data were produced by immunoSEQ multiplex PCR, yet TCRdb's version contains in-frame clones alone and is incomplete. The table has about 97,000 clones, approximately 91% seen once; the top ten hold approximately 2.8%. The material sequenced was peripheral blood, taken on day 0 of AZD1222 vaccination. The receptor source for this set is an adult in good health. The CDR3 runs from the conserved cysteine through the conserved F or W.

>TRBJ2-3|TRBV6-2/TRBV6-3
CASSTFLGALRDTQYF
>TRBJ1-4|TRBV6-6
CASSKPGQTNEKLFF
>TRBJ1-2|TRBV19
CASSIMLQSAYGYTF
>TRBJ1-5|TRBV6-5
CASSYSGRNQPQHF
>TRBJ1-1|TRBV29-1
CSALPRGRGNTEAFF
>TRBJ1-2|TRBV6-5
CASGGREYGYTF
>TRBJ2-7|TRBV7-2
CASSRGGRSSYEQYF
>TRBJ2-7|TRBV7-2
CASSLRFSGTALYEQYF
>TRBJ2-2|TRBV27
CASSSPNRNTGELFF
>TRBJ1-4|TRBV7-2
CASSSFGQATNEKLFF
>TRBJ1-5|TRBV12-3/TRBV12-4
CASRTGANQPQHF
>TRBJ1-3|TRBV6-5
CASSFSGTGSGNTIYF
>TRBJ2-3|TRBV18
CASSLTSRDTQYF
>TRBJ1-1|TRBV19
CASSRGFGHLNTEAFF
>TRBJ2-1|TRBV5-5
CASSSGQGLHEQFF
>TRBJ1-3|TRBV23-1
CASSQSGGGNTIYF
>TRBJ1-5|TRBV30
CAWSPDINQPQHF
>TRBJ2-5|TRBV18
CASSPPRQTSGTQYF
>TRBJ2-3|TRBV5-6
CASHDRDRPTDTQYF
>TRBJ2-7|TRBV11-1
CASSRLRSSYEQYF
>TRBJ1-5|TRBV19
CASSPPGGGNQPQHF
>TRBJ1-1|TRBV6-5
CASSSMNTEAFF
>TRBJ2-5|TRBV9
CASSVREGSAGNYGPEETQYF
>TRBJ2-7|TRBV27
CASSLATGGYEQYF